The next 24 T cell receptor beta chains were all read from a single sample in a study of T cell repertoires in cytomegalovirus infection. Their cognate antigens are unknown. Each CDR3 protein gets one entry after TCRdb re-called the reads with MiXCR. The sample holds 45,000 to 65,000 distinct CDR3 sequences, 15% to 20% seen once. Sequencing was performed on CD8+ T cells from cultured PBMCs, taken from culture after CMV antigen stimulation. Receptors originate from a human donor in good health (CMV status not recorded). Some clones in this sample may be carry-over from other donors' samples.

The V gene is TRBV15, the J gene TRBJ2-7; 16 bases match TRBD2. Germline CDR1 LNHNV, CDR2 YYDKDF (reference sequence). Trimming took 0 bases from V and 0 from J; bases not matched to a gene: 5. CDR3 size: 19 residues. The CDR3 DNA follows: TGTGCCACCAGCAGAGACGGGACTAGCGGGGGGGAAAGCTCCTACGAGCAGTACTTC. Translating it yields CATSRDGTSGGESSYEQYF.

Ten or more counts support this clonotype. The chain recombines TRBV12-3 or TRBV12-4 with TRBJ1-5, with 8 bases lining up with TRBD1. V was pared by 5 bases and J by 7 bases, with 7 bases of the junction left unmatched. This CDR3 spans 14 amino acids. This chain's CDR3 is CASSVTGAGQPQHF. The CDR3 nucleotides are TGTGCCAGCAGTGTGACAGGGGCTGGGCAGCCCCAGCATTTT.

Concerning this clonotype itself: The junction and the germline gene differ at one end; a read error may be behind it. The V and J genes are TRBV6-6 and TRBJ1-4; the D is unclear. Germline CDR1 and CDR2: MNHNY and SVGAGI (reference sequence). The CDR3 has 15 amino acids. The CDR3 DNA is TGTGACAGCAGTTACGGTGGAGTAATTAATGAAAAACTGTTTTTT. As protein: CDSSYGGVINEKLFF.

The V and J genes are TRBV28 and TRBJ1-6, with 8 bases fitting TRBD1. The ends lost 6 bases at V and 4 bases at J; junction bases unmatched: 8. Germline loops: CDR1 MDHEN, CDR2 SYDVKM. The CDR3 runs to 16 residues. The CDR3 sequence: CASSSVWDRYNSPLHF. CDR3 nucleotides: TGTGCCAGCAGCTCCGTCTGGGACAGGTATAATTCACCCCTCCACTTT.

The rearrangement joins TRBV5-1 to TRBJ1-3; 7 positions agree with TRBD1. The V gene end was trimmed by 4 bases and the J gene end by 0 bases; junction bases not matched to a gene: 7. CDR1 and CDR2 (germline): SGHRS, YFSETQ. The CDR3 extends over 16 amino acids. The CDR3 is CASSRSTGSSGNTIYF. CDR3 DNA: TGCGCCAGCAGCCGCTCGACAGGGAGCTCTGGAAACACCATATATTTT.

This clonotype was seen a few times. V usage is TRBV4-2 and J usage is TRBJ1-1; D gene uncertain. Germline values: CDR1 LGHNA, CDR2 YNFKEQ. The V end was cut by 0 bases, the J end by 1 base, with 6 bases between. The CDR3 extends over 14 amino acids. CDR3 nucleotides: TGTGCCAGCAGCCAAGATTTAGCGAACACTGAAGCTTTCTTT. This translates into CASSQDLANTEAFF.

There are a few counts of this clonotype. Here the CDR3 DNA reads TGCAGCGTTGAAATGGAAGAGACTGAAGCTTTCTTT. The encoded protein is CSVEMEETEAFF. The chain links TRBV29-1 to TRBJ1-1; D is unresolved. The CDR3 has 12 residues. V lost 2 bases, J lost 5 bases, and 9 bases lay in between. In germline, CDR1 is SQVTM, CDR2 ANQGSEA.

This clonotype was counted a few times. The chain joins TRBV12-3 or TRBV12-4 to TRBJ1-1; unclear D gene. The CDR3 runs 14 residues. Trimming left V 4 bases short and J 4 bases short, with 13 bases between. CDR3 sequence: CASSYLGMATEAFF. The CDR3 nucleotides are TGTGCCAGCAGTTATCTGGGAATGGCCACTGAAGCTTTCTTT.

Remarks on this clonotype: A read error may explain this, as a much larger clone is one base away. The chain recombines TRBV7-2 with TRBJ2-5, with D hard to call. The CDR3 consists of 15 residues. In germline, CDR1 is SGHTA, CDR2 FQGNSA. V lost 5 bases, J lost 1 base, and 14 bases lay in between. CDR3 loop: CASSQWVRLQETQYF. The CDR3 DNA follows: TGTGCCAGCAGCCAATGGGTACGACTCCAAGAGACCCAGTACTTC.

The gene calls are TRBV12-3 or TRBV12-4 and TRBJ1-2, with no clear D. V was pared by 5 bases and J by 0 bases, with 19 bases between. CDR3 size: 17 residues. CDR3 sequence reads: CASSPPWTVPSNYGYTF. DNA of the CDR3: TGTGCCAGCAGTCCCCCCTGGACGGTACCATCTAACTATGGCTACACCTTC.

DNA for the CDR3: TGTGCTAGTGGCCCAGGGGGCCTGAACACTGAAGCTTTCTTT. It yields the protein CASGPGGLNTEAFF. This chain connects TRBV12-5 to TRBJ1-1; 8 bases are a match to TRBD1. The CDR3 is made up of 14 amino acids. V shed 6 bases and J 0 bases; nucleotides not matched to a gene: 3. The V gene's germline CDR1 is LGHNT and CDR2 FRNRAP.

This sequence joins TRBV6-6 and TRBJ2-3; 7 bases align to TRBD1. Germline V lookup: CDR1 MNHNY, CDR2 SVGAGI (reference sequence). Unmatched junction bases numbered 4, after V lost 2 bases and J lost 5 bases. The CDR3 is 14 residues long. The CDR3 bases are TGTGCCAGCAGTTACGGGGCAGGGGGAGATACGCAGTATTTT. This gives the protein CASSYGAGGDTQYF.

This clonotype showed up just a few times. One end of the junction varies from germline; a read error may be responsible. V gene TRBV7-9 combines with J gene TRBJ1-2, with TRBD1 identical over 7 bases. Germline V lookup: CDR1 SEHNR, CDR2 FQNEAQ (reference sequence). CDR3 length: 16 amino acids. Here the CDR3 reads CASSVARTGTNYGYTF. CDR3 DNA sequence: TGTGCCAGCAGCGTAGCCCGGACAGGAACTAACTATGGCTACACCTTC.

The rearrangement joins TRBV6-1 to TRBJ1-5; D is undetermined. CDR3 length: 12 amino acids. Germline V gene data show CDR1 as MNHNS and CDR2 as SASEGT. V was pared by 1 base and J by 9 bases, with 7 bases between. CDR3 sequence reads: CASSEGRSPQHF. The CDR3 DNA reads TGTGCCAGCAGTGAAGGTCGGTCGCCCCAGCATTTT.

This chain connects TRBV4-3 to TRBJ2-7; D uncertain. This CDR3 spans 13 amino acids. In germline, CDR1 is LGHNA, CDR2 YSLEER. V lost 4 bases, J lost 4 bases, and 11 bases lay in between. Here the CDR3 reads CASSRFLGYEQYF. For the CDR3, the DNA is TGCGCCAGCAGCCGTTTCCTCGGGTACGAGCAGTACTTC.

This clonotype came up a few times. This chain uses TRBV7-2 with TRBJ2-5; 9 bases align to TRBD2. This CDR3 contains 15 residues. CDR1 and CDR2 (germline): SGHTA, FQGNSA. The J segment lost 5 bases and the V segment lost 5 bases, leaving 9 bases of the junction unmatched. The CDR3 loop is CASSPSSGVAETQYF. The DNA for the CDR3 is TGTGCCAGCAGCCCCTCTAGCGGGGTTGCTGAGACCCAGTACTTC.

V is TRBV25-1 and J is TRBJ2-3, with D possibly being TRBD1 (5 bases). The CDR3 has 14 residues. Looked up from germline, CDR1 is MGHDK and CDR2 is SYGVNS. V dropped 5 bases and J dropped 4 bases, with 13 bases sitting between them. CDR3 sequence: CASSLMTVADTQYF. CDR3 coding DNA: TGTGCCAGCAGTCTAATGACAGTCGCAGATACGCAGTATTTT.

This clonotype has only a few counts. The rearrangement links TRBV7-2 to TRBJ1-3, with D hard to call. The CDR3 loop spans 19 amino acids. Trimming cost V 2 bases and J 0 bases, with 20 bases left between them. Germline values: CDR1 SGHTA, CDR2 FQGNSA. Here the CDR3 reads CASSLSWAATPLSGNTIYF. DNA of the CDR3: TGTGCCAGCAGCTTATCGTGGGCAGCAACTCCCCTCTCTGGAAACACCATATATTTT.

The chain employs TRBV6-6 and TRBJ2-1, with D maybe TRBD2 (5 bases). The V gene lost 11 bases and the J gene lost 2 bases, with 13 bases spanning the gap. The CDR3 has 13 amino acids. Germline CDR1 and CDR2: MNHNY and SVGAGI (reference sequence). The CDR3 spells CAGSIAPYNEQFF. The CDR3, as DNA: TGTGCCGGATCCATAGCGCCCTACAATGAGCAGTTCTTC.

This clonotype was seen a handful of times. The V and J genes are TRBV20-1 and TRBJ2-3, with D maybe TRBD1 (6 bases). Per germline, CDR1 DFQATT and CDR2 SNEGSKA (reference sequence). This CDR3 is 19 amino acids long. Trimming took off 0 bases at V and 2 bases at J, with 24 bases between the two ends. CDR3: CSARDLSRIGRGPTDTQYF. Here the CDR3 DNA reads TGCAGTGCTAGAGATCTCTCAAGGATTGGCAGGGGCCCCACAGATACGCAGTATTTT.

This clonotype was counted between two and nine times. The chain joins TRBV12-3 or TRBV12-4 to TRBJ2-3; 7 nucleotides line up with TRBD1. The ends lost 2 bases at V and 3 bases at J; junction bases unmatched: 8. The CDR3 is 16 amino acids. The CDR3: CASSLRRGQGTDTQYF. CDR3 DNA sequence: TGTGCCAGCAGTTTAAGAAGGGGGCAGGGGACAGATACGCAGTATTTT.

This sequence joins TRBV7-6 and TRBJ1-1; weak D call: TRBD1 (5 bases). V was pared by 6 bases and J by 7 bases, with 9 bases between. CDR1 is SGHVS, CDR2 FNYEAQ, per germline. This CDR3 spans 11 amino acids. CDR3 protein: CASRQTDEAFF. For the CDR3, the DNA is TGTGCCAGCAGGCAGACAGATGAAGCTTTCTTT.

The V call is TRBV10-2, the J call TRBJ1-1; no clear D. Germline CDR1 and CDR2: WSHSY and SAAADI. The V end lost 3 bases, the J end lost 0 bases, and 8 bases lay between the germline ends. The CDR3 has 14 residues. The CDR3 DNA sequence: TGCGCCAGCAGTGAAACAGTTATGAACACTGAAGCTTTCTTT. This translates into CASSETVMNTEAFF.

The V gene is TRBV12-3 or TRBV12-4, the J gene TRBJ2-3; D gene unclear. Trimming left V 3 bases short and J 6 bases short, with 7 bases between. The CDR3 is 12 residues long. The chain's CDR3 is CASSFDGDTQYF. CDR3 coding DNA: TGTGCCAGCAGTTTTGATGGGGATACGCAGTATTTT.